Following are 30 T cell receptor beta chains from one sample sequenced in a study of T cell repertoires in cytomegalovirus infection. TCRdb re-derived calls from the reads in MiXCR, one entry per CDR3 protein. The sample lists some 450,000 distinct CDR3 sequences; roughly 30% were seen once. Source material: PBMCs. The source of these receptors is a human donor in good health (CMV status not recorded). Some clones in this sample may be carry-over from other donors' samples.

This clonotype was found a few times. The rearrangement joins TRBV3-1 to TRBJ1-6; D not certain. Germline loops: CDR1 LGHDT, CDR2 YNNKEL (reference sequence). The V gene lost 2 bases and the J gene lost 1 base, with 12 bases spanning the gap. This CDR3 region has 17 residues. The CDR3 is CASSQSERRSYNSPLHF. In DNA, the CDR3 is TGTGCCAGCAGCCAATCCGAACGACGATCCTATAATTCACCCCTCCACTTT.

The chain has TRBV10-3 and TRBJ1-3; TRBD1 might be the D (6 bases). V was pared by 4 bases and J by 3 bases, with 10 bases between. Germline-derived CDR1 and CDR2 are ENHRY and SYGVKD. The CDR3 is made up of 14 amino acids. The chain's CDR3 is CAISARTDGNTIYF. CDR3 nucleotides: TGTGCCATCAGTGCCCGGACAGATGGAAACACCATATATTTT.

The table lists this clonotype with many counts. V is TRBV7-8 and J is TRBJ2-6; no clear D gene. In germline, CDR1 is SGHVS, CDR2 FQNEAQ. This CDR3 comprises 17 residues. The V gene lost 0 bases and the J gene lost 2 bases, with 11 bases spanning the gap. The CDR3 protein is CASSLAVVSAGANVLTF. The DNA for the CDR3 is TGTGCCAGCAGCTTAGCGGTCGTCTCGGCTGGGGCCAACGTCCTGACTTTC.

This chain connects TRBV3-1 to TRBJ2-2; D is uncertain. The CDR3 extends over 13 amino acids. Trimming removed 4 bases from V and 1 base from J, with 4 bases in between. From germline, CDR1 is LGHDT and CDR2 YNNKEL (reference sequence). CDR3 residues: CASSRWNTGELFF. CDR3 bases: TGTGCCAGCAGCCGGTGGAACACCGGGGAGCTGTTTTTT.

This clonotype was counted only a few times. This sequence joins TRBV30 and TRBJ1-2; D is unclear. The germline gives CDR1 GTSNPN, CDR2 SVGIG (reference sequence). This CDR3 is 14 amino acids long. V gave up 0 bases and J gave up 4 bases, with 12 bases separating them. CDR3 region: CAWSVRLVIYGYTF. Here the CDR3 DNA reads TGTGCCTGGAGTGTACGGTTGGTGATCTATGGCTACACCTTC.

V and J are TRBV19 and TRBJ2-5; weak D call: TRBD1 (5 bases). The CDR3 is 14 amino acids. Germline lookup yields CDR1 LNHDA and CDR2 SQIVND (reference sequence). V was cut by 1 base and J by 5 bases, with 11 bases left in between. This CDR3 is CASSIGGFQETQYF. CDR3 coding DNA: TGTGCCAGTAGTATAGGGGGCTTCCAGGAGACCCAGTACTTC.

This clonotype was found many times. The CDR3 DNA sequence: TGTGCCAGCAGCTCTGATCAGGGGTCTAATGAAAAACTGTTTTTT. Its translation is CASSSDQGSNEKLFF. The chain has TRBV7-6 and TRBJ1-4, with D possibly being TRBD1 (6 bases). Germline-derived CDR1 and CDR2 are SGHVS and FNYEAQ. CDR3 length: 15 amino acids. V shed 4 bases and J shed 3 bases, with 12 bases lying between them. Complete variable domain (other parts from reference TRBV7-6 and TRBJ1-4): GAGVSQSPRYKVTKRGQDVALRCDPISGHVSLYWYRQALGQGPEFLTYFNYEAQQDKSGLPNDRFSAERPEGSISTLTIQRTEQRDSAMYRCASSSDQGSNEKLFFGSGTQLSVL.

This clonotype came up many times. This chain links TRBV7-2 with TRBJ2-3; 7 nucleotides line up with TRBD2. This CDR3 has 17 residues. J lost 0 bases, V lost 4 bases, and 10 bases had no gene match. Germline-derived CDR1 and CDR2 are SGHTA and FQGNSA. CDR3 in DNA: TGTGCCAGCAGCTCCCCCCACGGAGCGGGGAGCACAGATACGCAGTATTTT. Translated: CASSSPHGAGSTDTQYF.

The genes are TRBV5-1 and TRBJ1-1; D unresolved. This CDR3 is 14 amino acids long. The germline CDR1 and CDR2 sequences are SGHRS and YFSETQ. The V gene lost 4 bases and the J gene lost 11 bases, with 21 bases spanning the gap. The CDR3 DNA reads TGCGCCAGCAGCCTTACCCGAAGTGGGGATAGCGCTTTCTTT. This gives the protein CASSLTRSGDSAFF.

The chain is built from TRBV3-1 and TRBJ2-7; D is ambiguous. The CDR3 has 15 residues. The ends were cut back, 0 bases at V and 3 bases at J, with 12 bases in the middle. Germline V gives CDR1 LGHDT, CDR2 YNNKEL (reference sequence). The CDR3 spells CASSQELTTYYEQYF. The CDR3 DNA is TGTGCCAGCAGCCAAGAGCTCACCACCTACTACGAGCAGTACTTC.

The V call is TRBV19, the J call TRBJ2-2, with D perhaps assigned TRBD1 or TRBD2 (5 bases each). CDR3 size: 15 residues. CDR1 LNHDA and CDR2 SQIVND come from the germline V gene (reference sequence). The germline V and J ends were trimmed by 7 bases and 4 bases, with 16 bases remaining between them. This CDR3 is CASTMPGLGTGELFF. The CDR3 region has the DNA TGTGCCAGTACCATGCCGGGGCTCGGCACCGGGGAGCTGTTTTTT.

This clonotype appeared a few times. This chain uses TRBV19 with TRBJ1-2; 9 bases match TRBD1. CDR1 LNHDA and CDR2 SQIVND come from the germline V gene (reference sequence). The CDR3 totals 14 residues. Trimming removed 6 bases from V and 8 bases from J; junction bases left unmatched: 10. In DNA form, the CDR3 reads TGTGCCAGTAGAATTACCGGGACAGGGTTCGGCTACACCTTC. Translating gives CASRITGTGFGYTF. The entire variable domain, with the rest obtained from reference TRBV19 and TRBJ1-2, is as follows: DGGITQSPKYLFRKEGQNVTLSCEQNLNHDAMYWYRQDPGQGLRLIYYSQIVNDFQKGDIAEGYSVSREKKESFPLTVTSAQKNPTAFYLCASRITGTGFGYTFGSGTRLTVV.

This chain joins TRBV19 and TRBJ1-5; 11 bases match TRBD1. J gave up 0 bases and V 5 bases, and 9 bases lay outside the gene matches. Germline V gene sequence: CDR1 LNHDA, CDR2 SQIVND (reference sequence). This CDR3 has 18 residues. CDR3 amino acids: CASSQGTGGRYSNQPQHF. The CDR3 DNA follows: TGTGCCAGTAGTCAAGGGACAGGGGGGCGGTATAGCAATCAGCCCCAGCATTTT.

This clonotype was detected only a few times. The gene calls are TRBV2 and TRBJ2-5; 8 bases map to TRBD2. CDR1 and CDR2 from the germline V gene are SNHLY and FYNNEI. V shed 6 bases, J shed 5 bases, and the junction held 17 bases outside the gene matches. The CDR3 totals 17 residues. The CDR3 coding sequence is TGTGCCAGCAGGGGGATGCGGGGGGCCGGCTACGAGGAGACCCAGTACTTC. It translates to CASRGMRGAGYEETQYF.

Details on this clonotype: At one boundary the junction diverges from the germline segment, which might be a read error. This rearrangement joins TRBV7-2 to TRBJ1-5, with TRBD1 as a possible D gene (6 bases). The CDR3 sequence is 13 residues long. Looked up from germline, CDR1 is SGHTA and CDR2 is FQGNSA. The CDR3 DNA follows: TGTGCCAGCAGCTTTGGGACAAATCAGCCCCAGCAATTT. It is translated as CASSFGTNQPQQF.

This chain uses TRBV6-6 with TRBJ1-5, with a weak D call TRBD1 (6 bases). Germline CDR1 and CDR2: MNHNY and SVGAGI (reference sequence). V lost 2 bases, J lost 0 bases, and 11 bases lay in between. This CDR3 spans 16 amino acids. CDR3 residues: CASSYTGTNSNQPQHF. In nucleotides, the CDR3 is TGTGCCAGCAGTTACACCGGGACAAATAGCAATCAGCCCCAGCATTTT.

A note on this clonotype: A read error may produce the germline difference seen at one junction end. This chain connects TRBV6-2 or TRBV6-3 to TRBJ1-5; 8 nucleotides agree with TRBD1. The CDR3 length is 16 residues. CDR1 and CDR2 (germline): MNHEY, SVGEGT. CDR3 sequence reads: CASSRPDRGLGQPQHF. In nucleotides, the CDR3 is TGTGCAAGCAGCCGCCCAGACAGGGGATTGGGTCAGCCCCAGCATTTT.

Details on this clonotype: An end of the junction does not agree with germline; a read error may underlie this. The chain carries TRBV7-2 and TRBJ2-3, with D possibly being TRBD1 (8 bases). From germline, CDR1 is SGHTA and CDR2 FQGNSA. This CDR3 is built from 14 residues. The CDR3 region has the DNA TGTGCCATCAGCGTACAGGGGGGGGCAGATACGCCGTATTTT. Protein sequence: CAISVQGGADTPYF.

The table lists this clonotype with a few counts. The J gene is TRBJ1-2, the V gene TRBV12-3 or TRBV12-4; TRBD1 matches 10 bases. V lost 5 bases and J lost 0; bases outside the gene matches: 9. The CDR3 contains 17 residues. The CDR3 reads CASSPTGGLISNYGYTF. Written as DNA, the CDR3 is TGTGCCAGCAGTCCGACAGGGGGCTTAATCTCTAACTATGGCTACACCTTC.

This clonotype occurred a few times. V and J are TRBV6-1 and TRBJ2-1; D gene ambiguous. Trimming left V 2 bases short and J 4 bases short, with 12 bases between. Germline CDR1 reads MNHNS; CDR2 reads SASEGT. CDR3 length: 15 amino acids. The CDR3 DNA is TGTGCCAGCAGTGAACAAGCACCCGGGTACAATGAGCAGTTCTTC. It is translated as CASSEQAPGYNEQFF.

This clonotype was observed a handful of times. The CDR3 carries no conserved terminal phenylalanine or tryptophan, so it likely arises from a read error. The CDR3 here is CASSSLAGGRNEQFL. In DNA form, the CDR3 reads TGTGCCAGCAGCTCTCTAGCGGGGGGGCGAAATGAGCAGTTCTTA. This rearrangement joins TRBV7-2 to TRBJ2-1; 12 nucleotides match TRBD2. Trimming took 4 bases from V and 7 from J; bases not matched to a gene: 5. The CDR3 sequence is 15 residues long. CDR1 is SGHTA and CDR2 is FQGNSA in the germline V gene.

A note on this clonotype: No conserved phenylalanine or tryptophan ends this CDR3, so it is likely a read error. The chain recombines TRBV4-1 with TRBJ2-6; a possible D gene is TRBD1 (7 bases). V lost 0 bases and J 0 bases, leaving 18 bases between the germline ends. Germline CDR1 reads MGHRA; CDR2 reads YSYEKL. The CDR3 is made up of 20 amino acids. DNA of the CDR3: TGCGCCAGCAGCCAAGATAGTGGAGGGGGCTTCCCCTCTGGGGCCAACGTCCTGACTTTA. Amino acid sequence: CASSQDSGGGFPSGANVLTL.

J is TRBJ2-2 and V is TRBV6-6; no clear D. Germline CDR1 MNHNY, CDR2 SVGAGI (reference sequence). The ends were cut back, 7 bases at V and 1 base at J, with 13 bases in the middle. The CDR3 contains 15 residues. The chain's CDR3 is CASTEYTGNTGELFF. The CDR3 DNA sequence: TGTGCCAGCACTGAATATACGGGGAACACCGGGGAGCTGTTTTTT.

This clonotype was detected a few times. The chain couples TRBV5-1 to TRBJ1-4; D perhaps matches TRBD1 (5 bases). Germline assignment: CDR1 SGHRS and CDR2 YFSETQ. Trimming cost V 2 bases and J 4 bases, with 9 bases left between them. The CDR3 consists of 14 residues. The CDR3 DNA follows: TGCGCCAGCAGCTTCGGGGGAGTTAATGAAAAACTGTTTTTT. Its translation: CASSFGGVNEKLFF.

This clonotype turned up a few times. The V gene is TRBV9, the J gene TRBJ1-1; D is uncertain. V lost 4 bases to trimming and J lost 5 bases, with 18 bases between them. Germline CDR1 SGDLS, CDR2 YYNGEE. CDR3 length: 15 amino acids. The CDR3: CASSPLGRRATEAFF. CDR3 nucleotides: TGTGCCAGCAGCCCCCTCGGGCGTCGCGCAACTGAAGCTTTCTTT. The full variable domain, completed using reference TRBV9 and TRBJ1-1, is DSGVTQTPKHLITATGQRVTLRCSPRSGDLSVYWYQQSLDQGLQFLIQYYNGEERAKGNILERFSAQQFPDLHSELNLSSLELGDSALYFCASSPLGRRATEAFFGQGTRLTVV.

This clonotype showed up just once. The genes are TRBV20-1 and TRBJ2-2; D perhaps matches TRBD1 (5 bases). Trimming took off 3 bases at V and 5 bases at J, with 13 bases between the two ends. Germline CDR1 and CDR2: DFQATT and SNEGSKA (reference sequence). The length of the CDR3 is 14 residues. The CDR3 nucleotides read TGCAGTGCTAGCAGAACAGGAAAGACCGGGGAGCTGTTTTTT. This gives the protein CSASRTGKTGELFF.

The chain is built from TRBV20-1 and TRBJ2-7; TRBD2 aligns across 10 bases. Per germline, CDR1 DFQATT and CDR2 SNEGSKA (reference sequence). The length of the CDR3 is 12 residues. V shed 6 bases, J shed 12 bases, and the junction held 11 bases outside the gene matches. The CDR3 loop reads CSAGVSGGRLYF. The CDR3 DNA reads TGCAGTGCGGGGGTTAGCGGGGGGCGGTTGTACTTC.

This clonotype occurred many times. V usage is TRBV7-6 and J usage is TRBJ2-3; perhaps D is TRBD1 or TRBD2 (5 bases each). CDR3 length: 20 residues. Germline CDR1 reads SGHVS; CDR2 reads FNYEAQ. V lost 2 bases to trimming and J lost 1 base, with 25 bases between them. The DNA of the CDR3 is TGTGCCAGCAGCTTACGCCCTGGGGGTGAAACTCTTGATGGCACAGATACGCAGTATTTT. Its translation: CASSLRPGGETLDGTDTQYF.

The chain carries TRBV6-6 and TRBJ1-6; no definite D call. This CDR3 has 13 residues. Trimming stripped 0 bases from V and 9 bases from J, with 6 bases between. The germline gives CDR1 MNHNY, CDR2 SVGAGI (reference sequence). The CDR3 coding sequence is TGTGCCAGCAGTTACTCCGGGAGTTCACCCCTCCACTTT. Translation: CASSYSGSSPLHF.

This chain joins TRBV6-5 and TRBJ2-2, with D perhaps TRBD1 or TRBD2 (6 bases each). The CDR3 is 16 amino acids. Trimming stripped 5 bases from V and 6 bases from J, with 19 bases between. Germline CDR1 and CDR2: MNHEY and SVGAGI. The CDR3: CASSPGPGAWAGELFF. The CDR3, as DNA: TGTGCCAGCAGTCCTGGGCCGGGGGCGTGGGCCGGGGAGCTGTTTTTT.